The present T cell receptor (beta chain) was sequenced within a study of T cell responses to AZD1222 COVID-19 vaccine. The study's findings and limits: A reported finding is that nearly half of spike-specific TCRs target unmutated variant regions. At 160-218 and 743-854, vaccine-associated CD4 TCRs were dominant, and they spanned spike. Donors were mostly white British, more females; clonal diversity possibly underestimated.

The assay was immunoSEQ multiplex PCR, and TCRdb's table has in-frame clones only and misses some. The table has 100,000 to 150,000 clones, roughly 90% seen once. About this clone itself: Antigen specificity is unknown.

This TCR was sampled from an adult in good health. This material consisted of peripheral blood, taken on day 0 of AZD1222 vaccination.

CDR3 in amino acids: CASSPTMGYNEQFF. In nucleotides, the CDR3 is TGTGCCAGCAGCCCAACGATGGGGTACAATGAGCAGTTCTTC. V is TRBV7-9 and J is TRBJ2-1; no reliable D call. Germline V gene lookup returns CDR1 SEHNR and CDR2 FQNEAQ (reference sequence). Trimming cost V 5 bases and J 4 bases, with 12 bases left between them. The CDR3 consists of 14 residues.